These 4 T cell receptor beta chains were sequenced from one sample in a study of early stage breast cancer tumors. Repertoires were generated with immunoSEQ multiplex PCR, while TCRdb's copy carries only in-frame clones and drops some. The data contain tens of thousands of clones, approximately 70% of them singletons. Sequenced input: breast tumor tissue. The receptors come from a person aged 30-39 years with breast cancer.

CDR3 sequence reads: CASSDMDLRMGQYF. The CDR3 DNA follows: TGTGCCAGCAGTGACATGGACTTACGCATGGGGCAGTACTTC. The chain combines TRBV6-1 with TRBJ2-7; TRBD2 might be the D (5 bases). CDR1 is MNHNS and CDR2 is SASEGT in the germline V gene. The CDR3 is 14 amino acids. With 3 bases removed from V and 9 bases from J, the gap between germline ends came to 18 bases.

V usage is TRBV5-1 and J usage is TRBJ2-5; TRBD2 might be the D (6 bases). The V end lost 0 bases, the J end lost 4 bases, and 13 bases lay between the germline ends. CDR3 length equals 15 residues. Germline V gene sequence: CDR1 SGHRS, CDR2 YFSETQ. The CDR3 bases are TGCGCCAGCAGCTTGGCTGCCGGGAGTAGAGAGACCCAGTACTTC. It codes for CASSLAAGSRETQYF.

The chain couples TRBV4-1 to TRBJ2-1, with D perhaps TRBD1 (5 bases). The CDR3 has 18 amino acids. CDR1 and CDR2 from the germline V gene are MGHRA and YSYEKL. V lost 1 base to trimming and J lost 0 bases, with 16 bases between them. The CDR3 coding sequence is TGCGCCAGCAGCCAAGGACCCTGGGGCGGCAGCTCCTACAATGAGCAGTTCTTC. Translation: CASSQGPWGGSSYNEQFF.

The chain has TRBV4-2 and TRBJ2-7, with 8 bases lining up with TRBD2. Germline CDR1 is LGHNA and CDR2 is YNFKEQ. This CDR3 contains 14 residues. V dropped 1 base and J dropped 5; count of bases not matched to a gene: 4. CDR3 loop: CASSQVAGSHEQYF. The CDR3 DNA follows: TGTGCCAGCAGCCAAGTAGCGGGAAGCCACGAGCAGTACTTC.